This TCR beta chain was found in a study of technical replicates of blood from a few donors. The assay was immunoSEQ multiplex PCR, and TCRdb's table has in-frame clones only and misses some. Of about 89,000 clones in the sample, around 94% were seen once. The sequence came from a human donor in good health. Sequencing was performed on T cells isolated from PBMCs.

The CDR3 DNA reads as TGTGCCAGCAGCTCCCAGCGGGGGGGATTCGGGTCCGAGCAGTACTTC. Amino acid sequence: CASSSQRGGFGSEQYF. V and J are TRBV7-9 and TRBJ2-7; 10 positions match TRBD2. Germline V CDR1 and CDR2: SEHNR, FQNEAQ (reference sequence). The CDR3 loop spans 16 amino acids. Germline trimming cut 4 bases from V and 6 bases from J; bases unmatched to any gene: 12.